This T cell receptor beta chain was identified in a study of cytomegalovirus exposure and HLA in healthy donors. Study conclusions and caveats: There were fewer than 200 TCR beta chains listed as cytomegalovirus-associated.

TCRdb's copy holds only in-frame clones and misses some; the assay was immunoSEQ multiplex PCR. The data show some 170,000 clones, approximately 86% seen once. The donors were part of the roughly 110-subject validation cohort, which stood apart from the approximately 700-subject first cohort. A word on this clone: Its antigen is unknown.

Germline assignment: CDR1 SGHRS and CDR2 YFSETQ. This CDR3 comprises 14 residues. Trimming removed 4 bases from V and 4 bases from J, with 14 bases in between. The receptor was derived from a man aged 25-45 years in good health and CMV-seropositive. The chain carries TRBV5-1 and TRBJ1-1; no reliable D call. The sequenced material came from PBMCs. CDR3 in DNA: TGCGCCAGCAGCCGCGAGGGCGGGATCACTGAAGCTTTCTTT. Translated: CASSREGGITEAFF.